This T cell receptor beta chain was found in a study of blood T cell repertoires in COVID-19 (dated by TCRdb to about 2020). Concerning the study at large: Samples covering the acute and convalescent phases of COVID-19 were provided by collaborators in the United States, Italy and Spain. The prospective study material was composed of cDNA or gDNA derived from T cells, B-cell-depleted T cells, or PBMCs. Deeply sampled blood TCRbeta repertoires from subjects exposed to, actively infected with, or recovered from COVID-19 were included in the dataset. The repertoires were released in a freely available public database meant as a resource for research on the immune response to SARS-CoV-2. Samples came from the ongoing ImmuneRACE study (first 160 participants) plus 1,254 subjects from 6 global collaborators. Sample metadata almost always included a de-identified subject ID, COVID-19 status, age in years and sex. Where HLA class I and class II types were available, the types were taken from metadata supplied by the sample provider, not from assay-based typing. Overall study outcomes, separate from this receptor: How much clinical and demographic metadata was included differed by source and by participant, and the metadata was provided uncurated.

In the prospective study, participants were roughly 18 to 100 years old, resided in approximately 25 geographic areas of the United States, and were enrolled through a virtual design. Cohort assignment in the prospective study relied on participant-reported clinical history from a screening survey and a study questionnaire. Each participant in the prospective study had whole blood, serum and a nasopharyngeal or oropharyngeal swab collected by mobile phlebotomists. Prospective study participants could optionally give additional blood draws and questionnaires over a roughly 2-month period. Before DNA extraction, prospective study blood samples were shipped either frozen or at room temperature. The immunoSEQ Assay, a bias-controlled multiplex PCR, was used to amplify TCRbeta CDR3 regions from genomic DNA. For the original study's pipeline: Within the assay, amplification of reference gene primers was used to estimate how many nucleated cells each sample contained. To quantify the absolute abundance of each unique TCRbeta CDR3 rearrangement, sequence reads were collapsed and filtered. For each sample, productive Simpson clonality was calculated by taking the square root of Simpson's diversity index across productive rearrangements. Entries here come from immuneACCESS through TCRdb and include only in-frame sequences with V and J called. Some clones fail to appear in such tables; in the studies checked, an unresolved V gene covers under half of the shortfall, and the cause of the remainder is unknown. V, J and clone size were drawn from that table, and D and trimming were deduced from the DNA. The sample table lists a few hundred thousand clones, about 86% of them with a count of one. The ten largest clones add up to about 3.8% of the sample.

Measured from the cysteine to the phenylalanine, the CDR3 is 13 residues long. The CDR3 DNA has 39 bases and is translated from base 1. Germline trimming amounts to 4 bases on V and 6 bases on J, with 2 as the count of junction bases outside the gene matches. CDR1 and CDR2 are read off the germline V gene (reference sequence) as SEHNR and FQNEAQ. Details on this clone: Its antigen remains undetermined. There are no base qualities to consult, and no much larger clone falls within one base.

The TCR sequence derives from a woman aged 40-49 years with acute COVID-19. The sample was PBMCs or T cells enriched from blood (not recorded which). Recombination joined TRBV7-9 with TRBJ1-2, with 10 bases in between that match TRBD1. The CDR3 has the sequence CASSSGTGDGYTF. The bases read TGTGCCAGCAGCTCCGGGACAGGGGATGGCTACACCTTC.